The 31 T cell receptor beta chains listed next were all sequenced from one sample in a study of human T cells and chemical hapten exposure. One entry per CDR3 protein, called by TCRdb with MiXCR from the RACE reads. This table has tens of thousands of distinct CDR3 sequences, more than 8% appearing once. Time point specified: patch test 1, 2 weeks after DPC sensitization. Treatment of the sample: therapeutic diphenylcyclopropenone sensitization with weekly scalp DPC. The material sequenced was whole blood, taken in connection with sensitization to the hapten diphenylcyclopropenone (DPC). These receptors all stem from a woman aged 40 to 50 with alopecia areata. Some clones in this sample may be carry-over from other donors' samples.

This clonotype was detected many times. The rearrangement joins TRBV27 to TRBJ2-1; 10 bases agree with TRBD1. The trim removed 7 bases at V and 3 bases at J, leaving 12 bases unmatched. The germline V gene encodes CDR1 MNHEY and CDR2 SMNVEV (reference sequence). The CDR3 spans 17 residues. The CDR3 sequence is CASIRSPGTGVYNEQFF. The DNA for the CDR3 is TGTGCCAGCATTAGGTCCCCCGGGACAGGGGTCTACAATGAGCAGTTCTTC.

There are a few counts of this clonotype. V is TRBV12-3 or TRBV12-4 and J is TRBJ1-2; 8 nucleotides align to TRBD1. The CDR3 loop spans 13 amino acids. The V and J ends lost 6 bases and 5 bases, in that order; junction bases with no gene match: 5. Written as DNA, the CDR3 is TGTGCCAGCAGGGGGACAGGAGTTTATGGCTACACCTTC. Its protein product is CASRGTGVYGYTF.

This clonotype has a count of ten or more. V usage is TRBV7-2 and J usage is TRBJ2-1; the D gene is possibly TRBD2 (5 bases). In germline, CDR1 is SGHTA, CDR2 FQGNSA. V lost 3 bases and J 10 bases, leaving 19 bases between the germline ends. The CDR3 length is 15 residues. This chain's CDR3 is CASSLRQTYPGEQFF. CDR3 bases: TGTGCCAGCAGCTTGCGGCAGACCTACCCGGGGGAGCAGTTCTTC. The complete variable domain, with remaining parts taken from reference TRBV7-2 and TRBJ2-1, reads GAGVSQSPSNKVTEKGKDVELRCDPISGHTALYWYRQSLGQGLEFLIYFQGNSAPDKSGLPSDRFSAERTGGSVSTLTIQRTQQEDSAVYLCASSLRQTYPGEQFFGPGTRLTVL.

As regards this clonotype: The junction departs from germline at one end; a sequencing error may be responsible. This chain joins TRBV27 and TRBJ2-1, with TRBD2 matching 8 bases. The CDR3 contains 15 residues. The germline V gene has CDR1 MNHEY and CDR2 SMNVEV (reference sequence). The CDR3, as DNA: TGTGCCAGCAGTCTCGAACGGGGGGGCTACAATGATCAGTTCTTC. As protein: CASSLERGGYNDQFF.

This clonotype has a count of ten or more. This chain uses TRBV11-2 with TRBJ1-4; 10 bases map to TRBD1. V shed 4 bases, J shed 6 bases, and the junction held 2 bases outside the gene matches. The CDR3 covers 14 residues. Germline assignment: CDR1 SGHAT and CDR2 FQNNGV. CDR3 bases: TGTGCCAGCAGCTGGGGGACAGGGGATGAAAAACTGTTTTTT. This sequence encodes CASSWGTGDEKLFF.

This chain connects TRBV30 to TRBJ1-2; D is undetermined. The V gene lost 7 bases and the J gene lost 8 bases, with 23 bases spanning the gap. The V gene's germline CDR1 is GTSNPN and CDR2 SVGIG (reference sequence). This CDR3 comprises 14 residues. Here the CDR3 reads CASSSVTALTGYTF. The CDR3 DNA reads TGTGCCTCTTCCTCAGTGACCGCCTTGACGGGCTACACCTTC. Looking up the rest from reference TRBV30 and TRBJ1-2 gives the full variable domain: SQTIHQWPATLVQPVGSPLSLECTVEGTSNPNLYWYRQAAGRGLQLLFYSVGIGQISSEVPQNLSASRPQDRQFILSSKKLLLSDSGFYLCASSSVTALTGYTFGSGTRLTVV.

This clonotype was recorded many times. A read error may account for a junction end that differs from germline. V is TRBV7-7 and J is TRBJ2-1; 7 bases align to TRBD2. This CDR3 is 18 amino acids long. Germline CDR1 is SSHAT and CDR2 is FNYEAQ (reference sequence). CDR3 protein: CASSLAISGVTSYNEQFF. For the CDR3, the DNA is TGTGCTAGCAGCTTAGCGATCAGCGGGGTTACCTCCTACAATGAGCAGTTCTTC.

This clonotype appeared many times. This rearrangement joins TRBV7-2 to TRBJ2-7, with a weak D call TRBD2 (6 bases). V was clipped by 3 bases and J by 2 bases, with 11 bases between them. Germline-derived CDR1 and CDR2 are SGHTA and FQGNSA. The CDR3 sequence is 14 residues long. This chain's CDR3 is CASSFQDYAYEQYF. In nucleotides, the CDR3 is TGTGCCAGCAGCTTTCAGGACTATGCCTACGAGCAGTACTTC.

This clonotype has ten or more counts. This rearrangement joins TRBV6-1 to TRBJ2-3; D is possibly TRBD1 (6 bases). The J call is doubtful: the DNA matches TRBJ1-5 better. Germline V CDR1 and CDR2: MNHNS, SASEGT. The CDR3 covers 18 residues. The CDR3 spells CASSEALLAGGLGDTQHF. CDR3 DNA: TGTGCCAGCAGTGAAGCGCTTCTTGCGGGGGGGCTAGGAGATACGCAGCATTTT.

This clonotype was detected ten times or more. V usage is TRBV6-6 and J usage is TRBJ2-4, with TRBD1 matching over 10 bases. Germline lookup yields CDR1 MNHNY and CDR2 SVGAGI (reference sequence). The CDR3 consists of 14 residues. With V trimmed by 7 bases and J by 6 bases, 6 bases remained unmatched. This chain's CDR3 is CASNMDRGINIQYF. The CDR3 nucleotides read TGTGCCAGCAATATGGACAGGGGGATAAACATTCAGTACTTC.

This clonotype was seen at least ten times. The chain has TRBV6-2 or TRBV6-3 and TRBJ1-5; TRBD1 matches 10 bases. CDR3 length equals 17 residues. From germline, CDR1 is MNHEY and CDR2 SVGEGT. The J segment lost 4 bases and the V segment lost 0 bases, leaving 6 bases of the junction unmatched. Here the CDR3 reads CASSYSGTGARNQPQHF. The DNA for the CDR3 is TGTGCCAGCAGTTACTCCGGGACAGGGGCGCGTAATCAGCCCCAGCATTTT.

This clonotype has at least ten counts. The rearrangement joins TRBV10-3 to TRBJ2-1; TRBD2 aligns across 7 bases. This CDR3 spans 14 amino acids. V lost 4 bases, J lost 9 bases, and 9 bases stayed unmatched. CDR1 is ENHRY and CDR2 is SYGVKD in the germline V gene. CDR3 bases: TGTGCCATCAGTGCCCCTTCAGCGGGGACTGAGCAGTTCTTC. Translating it yields CAISAPSAGTEQFF.

This clonotype was seen many times. This chain joins TRBV29-1 and TRBJ1-1; no reliable D call. This CDR3 is built from 11 residues. The germline V and J ends were trimmed by 4 bases and 13 bases, with 16 bases remaining between them. Germline V CDR1 and CDR2: SQVTM, ANQGSEA. Here the CDR3 reads CSVGGFSHVFF. The CDR3 DNA follows: TGCAGCGTTGGAGGGTTTTCTCACGTTTTCTTT.

This clonotype has just a few counts. This rearrangement joins TRBV18 to TRBJ1-3, with D possibly being TRBD1 (5 bases). Trimming cost V 4 bases and J 4 bases, with 14 bases left between them. Germline V gene sequence: CDR1 KGHSH, CDR2 LQKENI. This CDR3 has 15 residues. Written as DNA, the CDR3 is TGTGCCAGCTCACTCGACAGAACGACCGGAAACACCATATATTTT. As protein: CASSLDRTTGNTIYF.

This clonotype was seen ten or more times. The chain joins TRBV9 to TRBJ1-2; no clear D gene. The CDR3 is 16 residues long. Trimming pared 1 base from V and 4 bases from J, leaving 17 bases between. In germline, CDR1 is SGDLS, CDR2 YYNGEE. CDR3 nucleotide sequence: TGTGCCAGCAGCGTAAGATCAGACGGGAGTGCCTATGGCTACACCTTC. This gives the protein CASSVRSDGSAYGYTF.

The CDR3 loop reads CSARNLLRGASDTQYF. As DNA, the CDR3 is TGCAGTGCTAGAAATCTCTTGCGGGGGGCCTCAGATACGCAGTATTTT. The chain couples TRBV20-1 to TRBJ2-3; 8 positions agree with TRBD2. Per the germline V gene, CDR1 is DFQATT and CDR2 is SNEGSKA (reference sequence). This CDR3 has 16 residues. The J segment lost 4 bases and the V segment lost 2 bases, leaving 11 bases of the junction unmatched.

This clonotype was recorded at least ten times. This sequence joins TRBV7-6 and TRBJ1-2; D may be TRBD1 (6 bases). CDR1 and CDR2 (germline): SGHVS, FNYEAQ. The CDR3 loop spans 13 amino acids. Trimming left V 6 bases short and J 5 bases short, with 13 bases between. In DNA form, the CDR3 reads TGTGCCAGCAGTCATCCAGGGGATTATGGCTACACCTTC. Translating it yields CASSHPGDYGYTF.

This chain connects TRBV20-1 to TRBJ1-5; TRBD1 agrees at 7 bases. CDR1 is DFQATT and CDR2 is SNEGSKA in the germline V gene (reference sequence). After removal of 1 base from V and 1 base from J, the junction contained 1 base not matched to a gene. CDR3 length: 14 residues. The CDR3 coding sequence is TGCAGTGCTAGAGCGACAGGGAGCAATCAGCCCCAGCATTTT. It yields the protein CSARATGSNQPQHF.

This clonotype occurred many times. The gene calls are TRBV12-3 or TRBV12-4 and TRBJ2-4; 8 bases fit TRBD1. The trim removed 5 bases at V and 7 bases at J, leaving 10 bases unmatched. The CDR3 sequence is 15 residues long. CDR3 region: CASSLDRGWANIQYF. The CDR3 nucleotides read TGTGCCAGCAGTCTAGACAGGGGTTGGGCGAACATTCAGTACTTC.

This chain joins TRBV5-1 and TRBJ2-3, with 13 bases that match TRBD2. The germline CDR1 and CDR2 sequences are SGHRS and YFSETQ. J lost 6 bases, V lost 2 bases, and 12 bases had no gene match. There are 18 residues in the CDR3. The CDR3: CASSLRGLAGSLGDTQYF. The CDR3 nucleotides read TGCGCCAGCAGCTTACGGGGACTAGCGGGGTCGCTCGGTGATACGCAGTATTTT.

This clonotype was detected ten times or more. V is TRBV7-3 and J is TRBJ2-6; D is possibly TRBD1 (5 bases). With 5 bases removed from V and 0 bases from J, the gap between germline ends came to 11 bases. Germline CDR1 SGHTA, CDR2 FQGTGA. The CDR3 extends over 16 amino acids. CDR3 protein: CASSGRTSSGANVLTF. The CDR3 DNA follows: TGTGCCAGCAGCGGAAGGACAAGCTCTGGGGCCAACGTCCTGACTTTC.

This clonotype was seen more than once but under ten times. The genes are TRBV6-2 or TRBV6-3 and TRBJ2-1; the D gene is possibly TRBD1 (6 bases). V was shortened by 4 bases and J by 4 bases, with 20 bases between the two germline ends. CDR1 and CDR2 from the germline V gene are MNHEY and SVGEGT. There are 17 residues in the CDR3. In DNA, the CDR3 is TGTGCCAGCAGTTCTCTGACAGGTGCCGTTAGGTACAATGAGCAGTTCTTC. The encoded protein is CASSSLTGAVRYNEQFF.

This clonotype came up many times. The V gene is TRBV12-3 or TRBV12-4, the J gene TRBJ1-2, with D hard to call. The CDR3 extends over 12 amino acids. Trimming took 5 bases from V and 3 from J, leaving 7 bases between them. CDR3 region: CASSQGYYGYTF. The CDR3 nucleotides are TGTGCCAGCAGTCAAGGGTACTATGGCTACACCTTC.

This clonotype was seen at least ten times. This chain links TRBV7-2 with TRBJ1-6; 8 bases line up with TRBD1. Germline CDR1 SGHTA, CDR2 FQGNSA. The V and J ends lost 1 base and 6 bases, in that order; junction bases with no gene match: 2. The CDR3 runs 15 residues. Here the CDR3 reads CASSLGTGFNSPLHF. CDR3 nucleotide sequence: TGTGCCAGCAGCTTAGGGACAGGGTTTAATTCACCCCTCCACTTT.

This clonotype was counted ten times or more. CDR3 sequence reads: CASGELRWGYTF. CDR3 coding DNA: TGTGCCAGCGGCGAATTACGATGGGGCTACACCTTC. The rearrangement uses TRBV28 and TRBJ1-2; D gene ambiguous. The V end was cut by 8 bases, the J end by 8 bases, with 15 bases between. This CDR3 comprises 12 residues. Germline V gene lookup returns CDR1 MDHEN and CDR2 SYDVKM.

At least ten counts were recorded for this clonotype. The chain combines TRBV5-1 with TRBJ1-4; no reliable D call. This CDR3 region has 15 residues. Germline assignment: CDR1 SGHRS and CDR2 YFSETQ. Trimming pared 0 bases from V and 8 bases from J, leaving 14 bases between. The CDR3, as DNA: TGCGCCAGCAGCTTGGCCAAAGGAGGTGAAGAAAAACTGTTTTTT. This encodes CASSLAKGGEEKLFF.

In this sample, this clonotype turned up many times. The V gene is TRBV5-1, the J gene TRBJ2-1, with 8 bases fitting TRBD1. With 4 bases clipped from V and 1 base from J, the junction kept 10 bases outside the gene matches. The CDR3 spans 17 residues. Germline loops: CDR1 SGHRS, CDR2 YFSETQ. This chain's CDR3 is CASSGEHRGFSYNEQFF. In nucleotides, the CDR3 is TGCGCCAGCAGCGGCGAGCACAGGGGGTTTTCCTACAATGAGCAGTTCTTC.

This chain connects TRBV7-2 to TRBJ1-2, with D possibly matching TRBD1 (5 bases). The CDR3 is 16 amino acids. CDR1 is SGHTA and CDR2 is FQGNSA in the germline V gene. V was pared by 5 bases and J by 4 bases, with 20 bases between. The CDR3 DNA reads TGTGCCAGCAGCACTCTCTCCGGGACGGATCTCTATGGCTACACCTTC. Translation: CASSTLSGTDLYGYTF.

This clonotype was picked up a small number of times. The rearrangement uses TRBV7-7 and TRBJ1-6; no clear D. The CDR3 has 15 amino acids. Germline V lookup: CDR1 SSHAT, CDR2 FNYEAQ (reference sequence). V was clipped by 0 bases and J by 8 bases, with 11 bases between them. The CDR3 protein is CASSLAATGDSPLHF. CDR3 in DNA: TGTGCCAGCAGCTTAGCTGCCACCGGGGATTCACCCCTCCACTTT.

The chain links TRBV27 to TRBJ2-7, with D possibly TRBD1 on 6 matching bases. Trimming stripped 5 bases from V and 5 bases from J, with 19 bases between. Germline-derived CDR1 and CDR2 are MNHEY and SMNVEV (reference sequence). The length of the CDR3 is 15 residues. The CDR3 nucleotides are TGTGCCAGCAGTCGAAAAACAGGGTACAGCGACGAGCAGTACTTC. It encodes CASSRKTGYSDEQYF.

There are a few counts of this clonotype. The chain is built from TRBV3-1 and TRBJ1-4; D call uncertain. Germline-derived CDR1 and CDR2 are LGHDT and YNNKEL (reference sequence). Between the trimmed V and J ends, which lost 5 bases and 3 bases, there was a span of 16 bases. This CDR3 is built from 16 residues. This chain's CDR3 is CASSEERGVANEKLFF. Here the CDR3 DNA reads TGTGCCAGCAGCGAGGAGCGCGGGGTCGCTAATGAAAAACTGTTTTTT. Filled out from reference TRBV3-1 and TRBJ1-4, the complete variable domain reads DTAVSQTPKYLVTQMGNDKSIKCEQNLGHDTMYWYKQDSKKFLKIMFSYNNKELIINETVPNRFSPKSPDKAHLNLHINSLELGDSAVYFCASSEERGVANEKLFFGSGTQLSVL.